Shown below are 21 T cell receptor beta chains from a single sample sequenced in a study of blood T cell repertoires in COVID-19. Here immunoSEQ multiplex PCR was the method, and the copy in TCRdb shows in-frame clones only, minus some. The sample includes approximately 90,000 clones, 85% of them seen just once. Sequenced material: peripheral blood. The receptors originated from a man in his sixties with acute or convalescent COVID-19.

The chain uses TRBV10-3 and TRBJ2-5; the D gene is possibly TRBD2 (6 bases). The CDR3 has 13 residues. The germline CDR1 and CDR2 sequences are ENHRY and SYGVKD. V gave up 6 bases and J gave up 1 base, with 9 bases separating them. CDR3 sequence (DNA): TGTGCCATCAGGCGGGACTCCCAAGAGACCCAGTACTTC. Translating it yields CAIRRDSQETQYF.

The V and J genes are TRBV6-5 and TRBJ1-5; 9 positions agree with TRBD1. V shed 2 bases, J shed 7 bases, and the junction held 9 bases outside the gene matches. This CDR3 spans 16 amino acids. Germline CDR1 MNHEY, CDR2 SVGAGI. The CDR3 DNA is TGTGCCAGCAGTTACCCGCGGACAGGGGCCTCGCAGCCCCAGCATTTT. It encodes CASSYPRTGASQPQHF.

The chain is built from TRBV5-6 and TRBJ2-3; D is uncertain. Germline-derived CDR1 and CDR2 are SGHDT and YYEEEE. There are 13 residues in the CDR3. V dropped 0 bases and J dropped 2 bases, with 4 bases sitting between them. The chain's CDR3 is CASSLDSTDTQYF. CDR3 nucleotides: TGTGCCAGCAGCTTGGACTCCACAGATACGCAGTATTTT.

This clone appeared many times. V usage is TRBV3-1 (or the pseudogene TRBV3-2) and J usage is TRBJ1-4; TRBD1 is a possible D gene (5 bases). The CDR3 totals 15 residues. Germline CDR1 LGHDT, CDR2 YNNKEL (reference sequence). With 2 bases removed from V and 7 bases from J, the gap between germline ends came to 14 bases. As DNA, the CDR3 is TGTGCCAGCAGCCAAACGGTGGGGCGGGGTGAAAAACTGTTTTTT. Translation gives CASSQTVGRGEKLFF.

The chain couples TRBV11-1 to TRBJ2-4; D is unclear. Trimming removed 1 base at V and 1 base at J, with 11 bases between. Germline CDR1 is SGHAT and CDR2 is FQDESV (reference sequence). The CDR3 extends over 16 amino acids. The CDR3 nucleotides read TGTGCCAGCAGCTTAGTTTCCGCTGGCGCCAAAAACATTCAGTACTTC. Amino acid sequence: CASSLVSAGAKNIQYF.

CDR3 loop: CASSLEGHPSYEQYF. CDR3 DNA sequence: TGCGCCAGCAGCTTAGAGGGACACCCCTCCTACGAGCAGTACTTC. The chain combines TRBV5-1 with TRBJ2-7; TRBD1 is a possible D gene (6 bases). The CDR3 runs to 15 residues. The V gene's germline CDR1 is SGHRS and CDR2 YFSETQ. V gave up 2 bases and J gave up 0 bases, with 12 bases separating them.

This chain links TRBV27 with TRBJ1-6, with D uncertain. V lost 7 bases, J lost 10 bases, and 20 bases lay in between. The germline V gene encodes CDR1 MNHEY and CDR2 SMNVEV (reference sequence). This CDR3 is 15 amino acids long. The CDR3 here is CASTSYAGPESPLHF. The CDR3 nucleotides are TGTGCCAGCACATCATACGCAGGTCCGGAATCACCCCTCCACTTT.

The chain couples TRBV19 to TRBJ1-1; 9 nucleotides match TRBD1. Germline V gene data show CDR1 as LNHDA and CDR2 as SQIVND (reference sequence). The CDR3 runs to 14 residues. Germline trimming cut 3 bases from V and 4 bases from J; bases unmatched to any gene: 3. The CDR3, as DNA: TGTGCCAGTAGTATCGGGACAGGGAGCACTGAAGCTTTCTTT. The encoded protein is CASSIGTGSTEAFF.

The chain recombines TRBV9 with TRBJ1-1; maybe TRBD1 (5 bases). Germline V gives CDR1 SGDLS, CDR2 YYNGEE. V gave up 2 bases and J gave up 5 bases, with 16 bases separating them. The CDR3 spans 15 residues. The CDR3 nucleotides read TGTGCCAGCAGCGTGATGGTTACGGGGGGGACTGAAGCTTTCTTT. Translated, it gives CASSVMVTGGTEAFF.

This clone was observed a single time. The chain employs TRBV29-1 and TRBJ2-1, with 8 bases that match TRBD1. This CDR3 comprises 13 residues. CDR1 and CDR2 from the germline V gene are SQVTM and ANQGSEA. Trimming at V came to 4 bases and at J to 3 bases, leaving 2 bases not matched to a gene. Here the CDR3 DNA reads TGCAGCGTTGGTACAGGGGGCTACAATGAGCAGTTCTTC. Translation gives CSVGTGGYNEQFF.

The chain recombines TRBV9 with TRBJ1-4, with D perhaps TRBD1 (5 bases). The CDR3 totals 14 residues. Germline-derived CDR1 and CDR2 are SGDLS and YYNGEE. Trimming left V 7 bases short and J 4 bases short, with 14 bases between. In DNA form, the CDR3 reads TGTGCCAGCGGCCTCGACAGTTATAATGAAAAACTGTTTTTT. It codes for CASGLDSYNEKLFF.

The chain joins TRBV7-2 to TRBJ2-1; 14 bases agree with TRBD2. From germline, CDR1 is SGHTA and CDR2 FQGNSA. This CDR3 region has 17 residues. Trimming at V came to 5 bases and at J to 5 bases, leaving 8 bases not matched to a gene. The CDR3 region is CASSVSGTSGGHNEQFF. As DNA, the CDR3 is TGTGCCAGCAGCGTCTCCGGGACTAGCGGGGGCCACAATGAGCAGTTCTTC. The full variable domain, rest sourced from reference TRBV7-2 and TRBJ2-1, is GAGVSQSPSNKVTEKGKDVELRCDPISGHTALYWYRQSLGQGLEFLIYFQGNSAPDKSGLPSDRFSAERTGGSVSTLTIQRTQQEDSAVYLCASSVSGTSGGHNEQFFGPGTRLTVL.

The gene calls are TRBV6-4 and TRBJ2-2, with a weak D call TRBD2 (5 bases). Trimming left V 4 bases short and J 2 bases short, with 17 bases between. Per germline, CDR1 MRHNA and CDR2 SNTAGT. The CDR3 runs 17 residues. Written as DNA, the CDR3 is TGTGCCAGCAGTGGTTTTAAAGGGAGCCAAAACACCGGGGAGCTGTTTTTT. It specifies CASSGFKGSQNTGELFF.

This chain joins TRBV4-2 and TRBJ1-2; a possible D gene is TRBD1 (5 bases). Germline CDR1 is LGHNA and CDR2 is YNFKEQ. This CDR3 is built from 15 residues. The germline V and J ends were trimmed by 3 bases and 2 bases, with 13 bases remaining between them. The CDR3 DNA follows: TGTGCCAGCAGCCAGCCGGGAGGGGAGAACTATGGCTACACCTTC. Translating it yields CASSQPGGENYGYTF.

This sequence joins TRBV7-6 and TRBJ1-3; TRBD1 is a possible D gene (6 bases). Germline CDR1 reads SGHVS; CDR2 reads FNYEAQ. This CDR3 is built from 14 residues. V lost 2 bases to trimming and J lost 4 bases, with 9 bases between them. This CDR3 is CASSLSGQGNTIYF. The CDR3 nucleotides read TGTGCCAGCAGCTTATCCGGACAGGGAAACACCATATATTTT.

This rearrangement joins TRBV27 to TRBJ2-2; 7 bases are a match to TRBD1. The CDR3 consists of 14 residues. Germline V CDR1 and CDR2: MNHEY, SMNVEV (reference sequence). V lost 6 bases to trimming and J lost 7 bases; unmatched junction nucleotides: 8. Here the CDR3 reads CASSWAQGVGELFF. The CDR3 DNA sequence: TGTGCCAGCAGCTGGGCCCAGGGGGTCGGGGAGCTGTTTTTT.

This clone was seen a handful of times. The chain links TRBV11-2 to TRBJ2-2; TRBD1 might be the D (6 bases). Germline CDR1 SGHAT, CDR2 FQNNGV. Trimming shortened V by 7 bases and J by 3 bases, and 9 bases separated the two germline ends. The CDR3 length is 13 residues. CDR3 DNA: TGTGCCAGCACCACAGGGTACACCGGGGAGCTGTTTTTT. This codes for CASTTGYTGELFF.

The V gene is TRBV19, the J gene TRBJ1-2; D not certain. There are 16 residues in the CDR3. V lost 3 bases to trimming and J lost 2 bases, with 16 bases between them. Germline V CDR1 and CDR2: LNHDA, SQIVND (reference sequence). The CDR3, as DNA: TGTGCCAGTAGTATTATCCCCTCGAACAGCAACTATGGCTACACCTTC. Translated: CASSIIPSNSNYGYTF. The full variable domain, its missing parts supplied by reference TRBV19 and TRBJ1-2, is DGGITQSPKYLFRKEGQNVTLSCEQNLNHDAMYWYRQDPGQGLRLIYYSQIVNDFQKGDIAEGYSVSREKKESFPLTVTSAQKNPTAFYLCASSIIPSNSNYGYTFGSGTRLTVV.

This sequence joins TRBV7-9 and TRBJ2-5; D remains unclear. The germline gives CDR1 SEHNR, CDR2 FQNEAQ (reference sequence). V lost 2 bases to trimming and J lost 2 bases, with 15 bases between them. This CDR3 is 16 amino acids long. The CDR3 DNA is TGTGCCAGCAGCTTAAGCGTGAACATAATTCAAGAGACCCAGTACTTC. It is translated as CASSLSVNIIQETQYF. The complete variable domain, with remaining parts taken from reference TRBV7-9 and TRBJ2-5, reads DTGVSQNPRHKITKRGQNVTFRCDPISEHNRLYWYRQTLGQGPEFLTYFQNEAQLEKSRLLSDRFSAERPKGSFSTLEIQRTEQGDSAMYLCASSLSVNIIQETQYFGPGTRLLVL.

DNA for the CDR3: TGTGCCAGCAGTACCGGGACATGGAACACTGAAGCTTTCTTT. It translates to CASSTGTWNTEAFF. This rearrangement joins TRBV7-8 to TRBJ1-1, with D tentatively TRBD1 (6 bases). Trimming shortened V by 6 bases and J by 1 base, and 12 bases separated the two germline ends. CDR1 is SGHVS, CDR2 FQNEAQ, per germline. This CDR3 contains 14 residues.

J is TRBJ1-5 and V is TRBV6-5; 7 nucleotides align to TRBD1. Germline V lookup: CDR1 MNHEY, CDR2 SVGAGI. CDR3 length equals 12 residues. Germline trimming cut 8 bases from V and 6 bases from J; bases unmatched to any gene: 4. CDR3 loop: CASRQGSQPQHF. CDR3 DNA: TGTGCCAGCCGACAGGGAAGTCAGCCCCAGCATTTT.